What follows is one TCR beta chain and its context. The data stem from a study of blood T cell repertoires in COVID-19. Study at large: COVID-19 samples, acute and convalescent, were from the United States, Italy and Spain. The analysed material was cDNA or gDNA that came from T cells, B-cell-depleted T cells, or PBMCs.

The CDR3 contains 14 residues. Germline V lookup: CDR1 SGHDT, CDR2 YYEEEE. V lost 1 base, J lost 8 bases, and 2 bases stayed unmatched. Per the original methods: Scientists estimated how many nucleated cells there were by amplifying reference gene primers. The method was immunoSEQ multiplex PCR; TCRdb's version includes in-frame clones alone and lacks a portion of them. V and J calls and clone size are given by that table; D and trimming were obtained from the DNA. The profile shows 300,000 to 400,000 clones, 87% of them singletons. This clonotype was obtained from a woman between 45 and 60 years old who had recovered from COVID-19. Sequenced sample: peripheral blood. The V and J genes are TRBV5-6 and TRBJ1-6; 8 bases line up with TRBD1. The CDR3 spells CASSLYRGDSPLHF. Here the CDR3 DNA reads TGTGCCAGCAGCTTGTACAGGGGGGATTCACCCCTCCACTTT.